Sequencing of this T cell receptor beta chain was carried out in a study of a mutant IDH1 vaccine in newly diagnosed glioma. The assay was immunoSEQ multiplex PCR, and TCRdb's table has in-frame clones only and misses some. Of over 45,000 clones in the sample, more than 85% are singletons; the top ten hold approximately 2.4%. Noted time point: baseline, week 1 (first vaccination visit). Stated treatment: pre-vaccination baseline after standard-of-care therapy. New IDH1-mutant, ATRX-lost WHO grade 3 or 4 astrocytomas occurred in donors. The receptor's source is a man aged 50 or older with glioma. Sequencing used PBMCs, obtained from a glioma patient treated with radiotherapy, temozolomide or both.

CDR3 DNA sequence: TGCGCCAGCAGCTACCAGGGGCGGCCCTACGAGCAGTACTTC. Residues: CASSYQGRPYEQYF. This sequence joins TRBV5-1 and TRBJ2-7; D is possibly TRBD1 (6 bases). The CDR3 runs to 14 residues. CDR1 and CDR2 from the germline V gene are SGHRS and YFSETQ. Trimming took off 3 bases at V and 2 bases at J, with 12 bases between the two ends.